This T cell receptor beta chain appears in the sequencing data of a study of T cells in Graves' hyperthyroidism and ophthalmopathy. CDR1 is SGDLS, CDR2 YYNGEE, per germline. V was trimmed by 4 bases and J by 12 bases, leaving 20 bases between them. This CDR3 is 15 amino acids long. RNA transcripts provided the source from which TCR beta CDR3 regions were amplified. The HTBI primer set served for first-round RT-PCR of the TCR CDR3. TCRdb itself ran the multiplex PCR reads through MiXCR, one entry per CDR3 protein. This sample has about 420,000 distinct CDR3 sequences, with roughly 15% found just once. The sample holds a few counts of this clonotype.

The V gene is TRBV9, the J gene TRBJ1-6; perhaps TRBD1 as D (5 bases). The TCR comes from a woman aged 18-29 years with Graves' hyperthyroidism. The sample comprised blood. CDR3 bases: TGTGCCAGCAGCTTTGCGGGACTCGGTGTGGGACCCCTCCACTTT. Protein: CASSFAGLGVGPLHF.